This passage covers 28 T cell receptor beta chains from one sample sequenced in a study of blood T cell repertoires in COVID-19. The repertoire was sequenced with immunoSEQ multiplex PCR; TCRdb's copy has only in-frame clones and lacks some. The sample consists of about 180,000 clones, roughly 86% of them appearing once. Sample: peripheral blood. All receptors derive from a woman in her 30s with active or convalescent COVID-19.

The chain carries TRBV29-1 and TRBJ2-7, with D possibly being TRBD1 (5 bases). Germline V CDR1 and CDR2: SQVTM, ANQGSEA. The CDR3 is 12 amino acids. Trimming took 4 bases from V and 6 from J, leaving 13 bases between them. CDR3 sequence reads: CSVVRGGGEQYF. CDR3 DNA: TGCAGCGTTGTTAGGGGCGGCGGCGAGCAGTACTTC.

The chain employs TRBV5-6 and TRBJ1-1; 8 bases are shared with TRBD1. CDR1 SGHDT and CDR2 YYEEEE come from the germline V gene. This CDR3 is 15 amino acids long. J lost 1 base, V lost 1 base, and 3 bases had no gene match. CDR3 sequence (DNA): TGTGCCAGCAGCTTGATTGGGACAGGGAACACTGAAGCTTTCTTT. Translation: CASSLIGTGNTEAFF.

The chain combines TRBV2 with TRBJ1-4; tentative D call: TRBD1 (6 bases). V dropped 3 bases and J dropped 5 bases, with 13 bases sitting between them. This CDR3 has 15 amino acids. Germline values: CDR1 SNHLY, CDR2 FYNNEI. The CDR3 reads CASSDKNQGNEKLFF. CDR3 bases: TGTGCCAGCAGTGATAAGAATCAGGGGAATGAAAAACTGTTTTTT.

The CDR3 DNA follows: TGTGCCACCCATAGCGGGAGCGGCTCCTACGAGCAGTACTTC. It yields the protein CATHSGSGSYEQYF. The V and J genes are TRBV2 and TRBJ2-7, with 9 bases matching TRBD2. Germline lookup yields CDR1 SNHLY and CDR2 FYNNEI. CDR3 length: 14 residues. Trimming at V came to 10 bases and at J to 0 bases, leaving 7 bases not matched to a gene.

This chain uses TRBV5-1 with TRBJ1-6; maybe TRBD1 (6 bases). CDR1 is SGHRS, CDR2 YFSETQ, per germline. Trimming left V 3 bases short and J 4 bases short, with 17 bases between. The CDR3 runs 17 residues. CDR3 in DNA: TGCGCCAGCAGCTCCGGAGGGGGGGACCAGTATAATTCACCCCTCCACTTT. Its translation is CASSSGGGDQYNSPLHF.

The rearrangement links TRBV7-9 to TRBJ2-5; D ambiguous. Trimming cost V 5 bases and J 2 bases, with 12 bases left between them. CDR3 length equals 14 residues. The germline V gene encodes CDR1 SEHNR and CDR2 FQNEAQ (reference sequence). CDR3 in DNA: TGTGCCAGCAGCCCGACGCCGACACAAGAGACCCAGTACTTC. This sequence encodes CASSPTPTQETQYF.

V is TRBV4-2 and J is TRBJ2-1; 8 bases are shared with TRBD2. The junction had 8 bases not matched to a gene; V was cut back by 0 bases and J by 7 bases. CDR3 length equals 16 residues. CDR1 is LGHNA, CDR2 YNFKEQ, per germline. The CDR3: CASSQDGTRGLNEQFF. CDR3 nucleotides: TGTGCCAGCAGCCAAGACGGGACTAGGGGGTTAAATGAGCAGTTCTTC.

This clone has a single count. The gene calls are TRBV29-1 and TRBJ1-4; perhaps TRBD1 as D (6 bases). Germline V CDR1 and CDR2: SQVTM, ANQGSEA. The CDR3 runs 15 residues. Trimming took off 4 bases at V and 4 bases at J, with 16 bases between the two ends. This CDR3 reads CSVGQGRWSNEKLFF. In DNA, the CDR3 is TGCAGCGTTGGGCAGGGGCGGTGGAGTAATGAAAAACTGTTTTTT.

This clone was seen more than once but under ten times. The CDR3 sequence is CASSITGGTGELFF. The CDR3 nucleotides are TGTGCCAGCAGTATAACAGGGGGCACCGGGGAGCTGTTTTTT. The rearrangement links TRBV25-1 to TRBJ2-2; 8 bases fit TRBD1. Germline CDR1 MGHDK, CDR2 SYGVNS. V shed 5 bases and J 4 bases; nucleotides not matched to a gene: 3. The CDR3 runs to 14 residues.

The CDR3 reads CASRPLDTGELFF. CDR3 DNA sequence: TGTGCCAGCCGACCGCTAGACACCGGGGAGCTGTTTTTT. V is TRBV28 and J is TRBJ2-2; D is unresolved. The CDR3 loop spans 13 amino acids. Germline V gene data show CDR1 as MDHEN and CDR2 as SYDVKM. V lost 8 bases and J lost 3, with 10 bases in between.

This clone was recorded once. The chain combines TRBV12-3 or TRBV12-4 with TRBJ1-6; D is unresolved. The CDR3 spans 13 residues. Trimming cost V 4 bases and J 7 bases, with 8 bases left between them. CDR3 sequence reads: CASSSTGNSPLHF. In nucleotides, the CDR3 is TGTGCCAGCAGTTCCACGGGGAATTCACCCCTCCACTTT.

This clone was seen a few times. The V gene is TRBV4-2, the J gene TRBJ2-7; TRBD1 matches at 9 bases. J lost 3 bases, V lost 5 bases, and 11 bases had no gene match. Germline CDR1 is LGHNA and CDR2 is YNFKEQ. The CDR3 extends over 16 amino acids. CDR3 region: CASSNHDGQGFYEQYF. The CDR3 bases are TGTGCCAGCAGCAACCACGACGGACAGGGGTTCTACGAGCAGTACTTC.

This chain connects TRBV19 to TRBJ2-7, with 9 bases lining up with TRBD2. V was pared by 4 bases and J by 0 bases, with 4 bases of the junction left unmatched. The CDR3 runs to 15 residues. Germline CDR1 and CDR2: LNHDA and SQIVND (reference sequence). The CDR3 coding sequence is TGTGCCAGTAGTAGGTTGCGGGAGGGCTCCTACGAGCAGTACTTC. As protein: CASSRLREGSYEQYF.

CDR3 sequence: CASSLGAGGGNQPQHF. The CDR3 bases are TGTGCCAGCAGCTTAGGAGCAGGGGGTGGCAATCAGCCCCAGCATTTT. The chain uses TRBV7-9 and TRBJ1-5; TRBD1 aligns across 7 bases. V shed 1 base and J 2 bases; nucleotides not matched to a gene: 5. The CDR3 contains 16 residues. Germline V gene data show CDR1 as SEHNR and CDR2 as FQNEAQ (reference sequence).

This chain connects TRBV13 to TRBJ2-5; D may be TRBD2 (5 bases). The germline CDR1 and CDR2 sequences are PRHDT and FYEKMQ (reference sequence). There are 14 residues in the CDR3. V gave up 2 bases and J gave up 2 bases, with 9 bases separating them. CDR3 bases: TGTGCCAGCAGCTTAAAGAGCGGACAAGAGACCCAGTACTTC. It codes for CASSLKSGQETQYF. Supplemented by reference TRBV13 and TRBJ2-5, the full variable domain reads AAGVIQSPRHLIKEKRETATLKCYPIPRHDTVYWYQQGPGQDPQFLISFYEKMQSDKGSIPDRFSAQQFSDYHSELNMSSLELGDSALYFCASSLKSGQETQYFGPGTRLLVL.

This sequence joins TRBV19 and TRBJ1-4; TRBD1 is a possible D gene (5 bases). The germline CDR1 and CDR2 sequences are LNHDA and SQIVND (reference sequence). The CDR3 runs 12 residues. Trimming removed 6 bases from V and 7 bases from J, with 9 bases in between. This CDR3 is CASSQGGEKLFF. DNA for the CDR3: TGTGCCAGTAGCCAGGGTGGTGAAAAACTGTTTTTT.

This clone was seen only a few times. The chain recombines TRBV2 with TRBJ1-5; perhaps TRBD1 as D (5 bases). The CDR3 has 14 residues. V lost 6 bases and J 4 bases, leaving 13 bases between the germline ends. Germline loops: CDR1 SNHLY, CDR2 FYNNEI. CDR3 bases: TGTGCCAGCAGCCCGGACACAAGAAATCAGCCCCAGCATTTT. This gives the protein CASSPDTRNQPQHF.

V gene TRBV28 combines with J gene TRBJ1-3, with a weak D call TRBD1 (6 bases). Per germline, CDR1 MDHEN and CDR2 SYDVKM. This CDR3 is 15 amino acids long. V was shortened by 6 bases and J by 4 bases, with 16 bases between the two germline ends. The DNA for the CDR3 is TGTGCCAGCAGACCTACAGGGATTGAGGGAAACACCATATATTTT. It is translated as CASRPTGIEGNTIYF.

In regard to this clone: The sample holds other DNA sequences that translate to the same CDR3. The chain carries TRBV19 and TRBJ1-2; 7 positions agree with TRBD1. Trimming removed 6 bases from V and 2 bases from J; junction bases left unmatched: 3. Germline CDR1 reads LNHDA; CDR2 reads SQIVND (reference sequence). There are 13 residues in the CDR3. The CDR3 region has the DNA TGTGCCAGTAGCCAACAGGGGAACTATGGCTACACCTTC. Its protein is CASSQQGNYGYTF.

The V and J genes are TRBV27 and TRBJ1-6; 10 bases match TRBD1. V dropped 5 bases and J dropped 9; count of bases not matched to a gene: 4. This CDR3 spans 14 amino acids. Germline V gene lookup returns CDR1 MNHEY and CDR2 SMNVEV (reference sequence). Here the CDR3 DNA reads TGTGCCAGCAGTACCCGACAGGGGGCTTCACCCCTCCACTTT. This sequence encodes CASSTRQGASPLHF.

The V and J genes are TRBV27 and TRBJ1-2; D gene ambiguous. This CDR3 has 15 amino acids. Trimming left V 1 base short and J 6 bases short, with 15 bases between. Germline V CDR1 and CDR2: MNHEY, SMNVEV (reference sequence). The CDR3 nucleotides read TGTGCCAGCAGTTTATTGACGGGCAAGAGGGATGGCTACACCTTC. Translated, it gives CASSLLTGKRDGYTF.

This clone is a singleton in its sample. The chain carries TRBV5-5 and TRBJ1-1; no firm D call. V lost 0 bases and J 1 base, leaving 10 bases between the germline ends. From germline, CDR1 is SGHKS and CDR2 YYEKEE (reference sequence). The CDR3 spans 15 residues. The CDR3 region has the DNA TGTGCCAGCAGCTTGGCCGGTACCGGGAACACTGAAGCTTTCTTT. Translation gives CASSLAGTGNTEAFF. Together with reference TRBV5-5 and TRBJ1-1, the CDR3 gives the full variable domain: DAGVTQSPTHLIKTRGQQVTLRCSPISGHKSVSWYQQVLGQGPQFIFQYYEKEERGRGNFPDRFSARQFPNYSSELNVNALLLGDSALYLCASSLAGTGNTEAFFGQGTRLTVV.

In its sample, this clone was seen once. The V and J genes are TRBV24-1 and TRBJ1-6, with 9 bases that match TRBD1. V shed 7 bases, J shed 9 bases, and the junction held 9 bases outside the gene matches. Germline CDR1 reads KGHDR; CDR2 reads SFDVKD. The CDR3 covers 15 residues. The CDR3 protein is CATREEGQGSSPLHF. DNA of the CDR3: TGTGCCACCAGGGAAGAGGGACAGGGCTCTTCACCCCTCCACTTT.

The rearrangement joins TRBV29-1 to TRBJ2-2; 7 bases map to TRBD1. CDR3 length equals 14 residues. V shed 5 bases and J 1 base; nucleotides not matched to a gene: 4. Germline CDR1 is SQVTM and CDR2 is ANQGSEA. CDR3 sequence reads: CSVTGVKNTGELFF. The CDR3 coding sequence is TGCAGCGTTACAGGGGTCAAGAACACCGGGGAGCTGTTTTTT.

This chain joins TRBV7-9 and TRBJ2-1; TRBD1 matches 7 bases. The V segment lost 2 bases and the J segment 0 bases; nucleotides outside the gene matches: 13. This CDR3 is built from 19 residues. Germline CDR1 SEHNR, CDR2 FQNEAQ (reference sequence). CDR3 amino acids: CASSLPLTGRGSSYNEQFF. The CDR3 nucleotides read TGTGCCAGCAGCTTACCCTTGACAGGGCGAGGAAGCTCCTACAATGAGCAGTTCTTC.

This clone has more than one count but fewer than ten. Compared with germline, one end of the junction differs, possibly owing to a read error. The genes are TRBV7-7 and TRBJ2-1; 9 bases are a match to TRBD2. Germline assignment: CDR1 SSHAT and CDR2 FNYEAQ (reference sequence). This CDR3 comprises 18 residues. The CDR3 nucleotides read TGTGCTAGCAGCCCCAGGACTAGCGTCCCCTTGGGCTACAATGAGCAGTTCTTC. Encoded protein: CASSPRTSVPLGYNEQFF.

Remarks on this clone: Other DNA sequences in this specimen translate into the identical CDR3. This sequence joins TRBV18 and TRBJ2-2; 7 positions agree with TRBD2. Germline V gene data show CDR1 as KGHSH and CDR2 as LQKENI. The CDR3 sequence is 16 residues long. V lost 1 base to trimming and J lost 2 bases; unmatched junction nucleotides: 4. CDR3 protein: CASSPRPSGNTGELFF. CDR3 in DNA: TGTGCCAGCTCACCACGACCTAGCGGAAACACCGGGGAGCTGTTTTTT. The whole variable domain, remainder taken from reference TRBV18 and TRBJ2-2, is NAGVMQNPRHLVRRRGQEARLRCSPMKGHSHVYWYRQLPEEGLKFMVYLQKENIIDESGMPKERFSAEFPKEGPSILRIQQVVRGDSAAYFCASSPRPSGNTGELFFGEGSRLTVL.

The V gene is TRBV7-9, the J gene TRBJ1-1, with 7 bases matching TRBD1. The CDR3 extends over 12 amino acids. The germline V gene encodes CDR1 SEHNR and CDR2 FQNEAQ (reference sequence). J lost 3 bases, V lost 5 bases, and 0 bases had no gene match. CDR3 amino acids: CASSGQDTEAFF. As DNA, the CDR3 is TGTGCCAGCAGCGGACAGGACACTGAAGCTTTCTTT.